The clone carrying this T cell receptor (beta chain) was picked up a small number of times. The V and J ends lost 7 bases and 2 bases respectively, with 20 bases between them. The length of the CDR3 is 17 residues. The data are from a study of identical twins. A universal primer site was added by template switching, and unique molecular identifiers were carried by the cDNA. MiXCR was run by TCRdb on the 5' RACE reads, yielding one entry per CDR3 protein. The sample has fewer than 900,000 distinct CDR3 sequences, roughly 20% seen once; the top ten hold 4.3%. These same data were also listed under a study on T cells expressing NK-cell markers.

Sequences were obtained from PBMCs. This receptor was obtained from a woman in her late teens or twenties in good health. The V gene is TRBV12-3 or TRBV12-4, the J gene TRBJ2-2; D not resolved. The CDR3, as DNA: TGTGCCAGCACCCCCTTGTTGGGCCTGGCCAACACCGGGGAGCTGTTTTTT. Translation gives CASTPLLGLANTGELFF.